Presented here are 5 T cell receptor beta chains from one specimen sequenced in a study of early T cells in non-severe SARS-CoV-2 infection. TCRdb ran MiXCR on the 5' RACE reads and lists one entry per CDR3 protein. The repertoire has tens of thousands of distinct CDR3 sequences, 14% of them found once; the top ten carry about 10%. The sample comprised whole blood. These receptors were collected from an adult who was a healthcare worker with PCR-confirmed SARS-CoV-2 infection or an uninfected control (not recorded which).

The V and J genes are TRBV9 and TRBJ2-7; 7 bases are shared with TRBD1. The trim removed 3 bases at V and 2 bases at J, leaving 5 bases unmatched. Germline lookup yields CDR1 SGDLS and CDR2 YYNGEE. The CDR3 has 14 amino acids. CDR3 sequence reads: CASSESGQAYEQYF. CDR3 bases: TGTGCCAGCAGCGAGAGCGGACAGGCCTACGAGCAGTACTTC.

The CDR3 bases are TGTGCCAGCAGCTTTTCAGTCCACACCGGGGAGCTGTTTTTT. This encodes CASSFSVHTGELFF. This sequence joins TRBV7-9 and TRBJ2-2; D call uncertain. Germline V lookup: CDR1 SEHNR, CDR2 FQNEAQ (reference sequence). V shed 3 bases and J shed 3 bases, with 8 bases lying between them. The CDR3 runs to 14 residues.

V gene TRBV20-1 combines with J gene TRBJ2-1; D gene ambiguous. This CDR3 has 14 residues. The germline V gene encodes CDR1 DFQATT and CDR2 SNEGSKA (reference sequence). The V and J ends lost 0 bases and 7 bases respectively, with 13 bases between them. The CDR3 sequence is CSARDPGPLNEQFF. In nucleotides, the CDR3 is TGCAGTGCTAGAGACCCGGGCCCTTTGAATGAGCAGTTCTTC.

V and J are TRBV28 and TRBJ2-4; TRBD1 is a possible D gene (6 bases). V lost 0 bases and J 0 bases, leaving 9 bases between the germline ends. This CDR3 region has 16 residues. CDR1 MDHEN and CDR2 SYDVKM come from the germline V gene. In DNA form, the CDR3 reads TGTGCCAGCAGTTTATGGACAGGCCTAGCCAAAAACATTCAGTACTTC. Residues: CASSLWTGLAKNIQYF.

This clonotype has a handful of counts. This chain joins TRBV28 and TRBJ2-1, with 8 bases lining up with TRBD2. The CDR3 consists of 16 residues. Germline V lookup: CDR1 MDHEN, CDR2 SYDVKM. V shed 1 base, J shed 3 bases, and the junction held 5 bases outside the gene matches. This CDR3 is CASSLSFSGVYNEQFF. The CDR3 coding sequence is TGTGCCAGCAGTTTATCTTTTAGCGGGGTCTACAATGAGCAGTTCTTC.